This note documents a single T cell receptor beta chain sequence. Antigen specificity is unknown. This specimen belongs to a study of T cell responses to AZD1222 COVID-19 vaccine. Overall study findings and caveats: Rises in breadth and depth of Spike-specific TCRs came after two AZD1222 doses.

This CDR3 has 17 amino acids. Trimming pared 5 bases from V and 0 bases from J, leaving 17 bases between. Germline-derived CDR1 and CDR2 are SGHTA and FQGNSA. The method was immunoSEQ multiplex PCR; TCRdb's version includes in-frame clones alone and lacks a portion of them. The repertoire holds around 94,000 clones, with roughly 80% as singletons. This TCR was sampled from an adult in good health. Sequencing was performed on peripheral blood, taken on day 0 of AZD1222 vaccination. The V gene is TRBV7-2, the J gene TRBJ1-3; weak D call: TRBD1 (5 bases). This CDR3 reads CASSTRQQRISGNTIYF. CDR3 sequence (DNA): TGTGCCAGCAGCACCCGACAGCAACGGATCTCTGGAAACACCATATATTTT.